This note documents a single TCR beta chain sequence. Its target is not known. These data are taken from a study of T cell repertoires in ileal Crohn's disease. Looking at the study overall: At surgery, about 38% of patients smoked, with median disease duration roughly 7.2 years. Every patient was operated on for stricturing (about 60%) or penetrating (39%) complications. About half received postoperative treatment, roughly ten with thiopurines and about 20 anti-TNF.

The CDR3 runs to 14 residues. Germline CDR1 reads MDHEN; CDR2 reads SYDVKM. V lost 7 bases, J lost 2 bases, and 2 bases stayed unmatched. Sequencing used immunoSEQ multiplex PCR; TCRdb keeps in-frame clones, though not all of them. Of over 8,000 clones listed, 80% are singletons. Notes on the study in general: High-frequency clones were more common in sorted CD8 than CD4 cells.

The TCR sequence derives from an adult with Crohn's disease. The chain is built from TRBV28 and TRBJ2-2; 9 bases map to TRBD2. Sequencing was done on a sample of ileal tissue. The DNA for the CDR3 is TGTGCCAGCAAGACTAGCGGCAACACCGGGGAGCTGTTTTTT. Translated: CASKTSGNTGELFF.